This TCR beta chain emerged from a study of cytomegalovirus exposure and HLA in healthy donors. Study-wide background: Falling in the Caucasian-associated ancestry cluster were less than 85% of 300 to 500 genotyped donors. General study results and limits: In a later analysis, compared with equally common non-associated chains, HLA-associated beta chains were more expanded. A highly shared variant cluster was judged a likely technical artifact.

This clone has a single count. Its antigen is not identified. With 60 Vbeta and 13 Jbeta primers, the PCR was carried out. Profiled with immunoSEQ multiplex PCR; TCRdb holds only in-frame clones, not every one. The profile covers roughly 100,000 clones, with 75% to 90% appearing a single time and approximately 7.2% taken by the ten largest. Sequencing used PBMCs. The TCR comes from a man between 25 and 39 years old in good health and CMV-seropositive.

The CDR3 DNA reads TGTGCCAGCAGCATCACTCAGGGGGCGAGTATCGAGCAGTACTTC. Protein product: CASSITQGASIEQYF. V gene TRBV7-9 combines with J gene TRBJ2-5, with 8 bases lining up with TRBD1. The end of the DNA fits TRBJ2-7 better, so the J call may be wrong. CDR1 and CDR2 from the germline V gene are SEHNR and FQNEAQ (reference sequence). There are 15 residues in the CDR3.